This TCR beta chain was sequenced during a study of CD8+ T cells in alopecia areata. Sequencing used cDNA as its template, made by extracting RNA and reverse transcribing it. Using immunoSEQ multiplex PCR, the repertoire was profiled, and TCRdb retains in-frame clones only, with some absent. The table has 110,000 or so clones, around three fifths seen once. With regard to this clone: Its target is not known.

This sample's treatment: oral pan-JAK inhibitor, 5-10 mg twice daily. This CDR3 comprises 15 residues. V was clipped by 4 bases and J by 0 bases, with 9 bases between them. In germline, CDR1 is MGHDK, CDR2 SYGVNS. Notes on the study in general: Sequencing of scalp samples also captures resident alphabeta T cells of normal skin. Expanded CD8+ clones among the top 100, and scalp clonality, were significantly decreased by tofacitinib. Across lesional scalp, and particularly alopecia totalis/universalis, clonality surpassed that of normal scalp. Many expanded lesional clones persisted during tofacitinib (in both scalp and blood).

The TCR originated in a human donor with alopecia areata. Source: CD4+ T cells sorted from blood, taken at week 24, from a patient treated with tofacitinib. The chain recombines TRBV25-1 with TRBJ2-2; D is undetermined. In DNA, the CDR3 is TGTGCCAGCAGTGCGACTGTGGCGAACACCGGGGAGCTGTTTTTT. Its protein product is CASSATVANTGELFF.